A selection of T cell receptor beta chains follows, all from one sample in a study of cytomegalovirus exposure and HLA in healthy donors. Some clones are missing from TCRdb's copy, which holds only in-frame ones; the method was immunoSEQ multiplex PCR. The sample yields roughly 100,000 clones, approximately 75% seen once. Specimen: PBMCs. The receptor set was obtained from a woman between 40 and 50 years old in good health and CMV-seronegative. CDR3s include the opening cysteine and the closing phenylalanine or tryptophan. D genes are given only for firm matches. Clone sizes are given selectively: once, few, many, or a class where the clone is expanded.

j_gene	v_gene	d_gene	abundance	CDR3nt	CDR3aa
TRBJ2-7	TRBV5-1	TRBD2	.	TGCGCCAGCAGCTTGGTTTTAACGGGAGGTTCCCACGAGCAGTACTTC	CASSLVLTGGSHEQYF
TRBJ1-6	TRBV6-4	.	.	TGTGCCAGCAGCCTTTGGGGAGGGTCACCCCTCCACTTT	CASSLWGGSPLHF
TRBJ2-1	TRBV5-4	.	few	TGTGCCAGCAGCTTGACAAGTAACTCCTACAATGAGCAGTTCTTC	CASSLTSNSYNEQFF
TRBJ1-6	TRBV10-3	.	.	TGTGCCATCAGTGAGCGGGGGGGCCTGGAATCACCCCTCCACTTT	CAISERGGLESPLHF
TRBJ1-5	TRBV2	.	.	TGTGCCAGCAGTGCGGGGGTCGGGAGAAATCAGCCCCAGCATTTT	CASSAGVGRNQPQHF
TRBJ1-4	TRBV5-5	.	.	TGTGCCAGCAGCTACAGGGTAACCGATGAAAAACTGTTTTTT	CASSYRVTDEKLFF
TRBJ1-2	TRBV27	.	.	TGTGCCAGCAGTTTAGTAGTAAACGGGGGAAACTATGGCTACACCTTC	CASSLVVNGGNYGYTF
TRBJ2-3	TRBV5-1	.	.	TGCGCCAGCAGCTTGGTAACCAGGGTGGATACGCAGTATTTT	CASSLVTRVDTQYF
TRBJ1-6	TRBV7-8	.	once	TGTGCCAGCAGCGGGGGGGCCCAAGGGCTTGATTCACCCCTCCACTTT	CASSGGAQGLDSPLHF
TRBJ2-1	TRBV10-3	.	.	TGTGCCATCAGTGGTCAGGGGATGGTCAATGAGCAGTTCTTC	CAISGQGMVNEQFF
TRBJ1-2	TRBV6-6	TRBD1	.	TGTGCCAGCAGTCAGGGACAGGGGGCATTGTATTCAGGCTACACCTTC	CASSQGQGALYSGYTF
TRBJ2-3	TRBV2	.	.	TGTGCCAGCAGTAGGGGGGGGGTGTCGGATACGCAGTATTTT	CASSRGGVSDTQYF
TRBJ2-1	TRBV9	.	.	TGTGCCAGCAGCGTAGGGGGGCTAGCGGTTAATGAGCAGTTCTTC	CASSVGGLAVNEQFF
TRBJ1-3	TRBV19	.	.	TGTGCCAGTACCATAACCGGGAGCTACTCTGGAAACACCATATATTTT	CASTITGSYSGNTIYF
TRBJ2-3	TRBV10-1	TRBD1	few	TGCGCCAGCAGTGACAGACAGGGTTATCGTGCAGATACGCAGTATTTT	CASSDRQGYRADTQYF
TRBJ2-7	TRBV5-1	.	.	TGCGCCAGCAGCCCGGGACTCCACGAGCAGTACTTC	CASSPGLHEQYF
TRBJ2-7	TRBV29-1	TRBD2	.	TGCAGCGTTGGAGCGGGAGCGGGCGAGCAGTACTTC	CSVGAGAGEQYF
TRBJ2-3	TRBV15	TRBD1	.	TGTGCCACCAGCAGGACAGGGGACACGCAGTATTTT	CATSRTGDTQYF
TRBJ1-1	TRBV5-5	.	.	TGTGCCAGCAGCTTGGCAGTGAACACTGAAGCTTTCTTT	CASSLAVNTEAFF
TRBJ2-2	TRBV7-6	TRBD2	.	TGTGCCAGCAGCTTAGCGGCGGGGGGGCAAGACACCGGGGAGCTGTTTTTT	CASSLAAGGQDTGELFF
TRBJ2-5	TRBV6-4	TRBD1	.	TGTGCCAGCAGTCCCGACAGGGCCTCGACCCAGTACTTC	CASSPDRASTQYF
TRBJ2-1	TRBV28	TRBD2	.	TGTGCCAGCAGTTTCCCTAGCGGGAGCGTCCATGAGCAGTTCTTC	CASSFPSGSVHEQFF
TRBJ2-2	TRBV7-9	.	.	TGTTCCAGCAGCCCCTCCTGGAACACCGGGGAGCTGTTTTTT	CSSSPSWNTGELFF
TRBJ1-5	TRBV28	.	.	TGTGCCAGCAGTCCGGGGACAAGTAGCAATCAGCCCCAGCATTTT	CASSPGTSSNQPQHF
TRBJ2-2	TRBV7-6	.	.	TGTGCCAGCAGCTTTTCCCCGGGGGATGGCGTAACCGGGGAGCTGTTTTTT	CASSFSPGDGVTGELFF
TRBJ2-2	TRBV5-1	TRBD2	.	TGCGCCAGCATTAGCGGGGGAGACACCGGGGAGCTGTTTTTT	CASISGGDTGELFF
TRBJ1-2	TRBV27	.	.	TGTGCCAGCAGTTTAGGTCCGGGAGTCAGCTATGGCTACACCTTC	CASSLGPGVSYGYTF
TRBJ2-3	TRBV11-2	TRBD2	.	TGTGCCAGCAGCTTAACCGGGGGGGGGAAGGCAGATACGCAGTATTTT	CASSLTGGGKADTQYF
TRBJ1-1	TRBV7-3	.	.	TGTGCCAGCAGCTTAGATGGGAGGAAGGGTTCCACTGAAGCTTTCTTT	CASSLDGRKGSTEAFF
TRBJ2-7	TRBV7-9	.	.	TGTTCCAGCAGCTTGCAGGGGGGATACGAGCAGTACTTC	CSSSLQGGYEQYF
TRBJ1-6	TRBV19	TRBD1	.	TGTGCCACCAAACAGGGGGCGGATAATTCACCCCTCCACTTT	CATKQGADNSPLHF
TRBJ1-6	TRBV4-2	.	.	TGTGCCAGCAGCCAGTCAGGGGACAATAATTCACCCCTCCACTTT	CASSQSGDNNSPLHF
TRBJ1-6	TRBV28	.	.	TGTGCCAGCAGTTTCGTCCAAGGGGTGAATTCACCCCTCCACTTT	CASSFVQGVNSPLHF
TRBJ1-1	TRBV19	TRBD1	.	TGTGCCAGTAGTGCCACAGGGGGCCTGGGGGACACTGAAGCTTTCTTT	CASSATGGLGDTEAFF
TRBJ2-5	TRBV18	.	.	TGTGCCAGCTCACCCCGGGACTCGCTGGAGACCCAGTACTTC	CASSPRDSLETQYF
TRBJ2-5	TRBV7-2	.	.	TGTGCCAGCAGCTCCCAAAGCGTGGAGACCCAGTACTTC	CASSSQSVETQYF
TRBJ1-1	TRBV5-6	TRBD1	.	TGTGCCAGCAGCTTCGGGACAGGGGGCGGGGGCACTGAAGCTTTCTTT	CASSFGTGGGGTEAFF
TRBJ2-5	TRBV9	.	.	TGTGCCAGCAGCGTAGCCCCCCGGACATTTCAAGAGACCCAGTACTTC	CASSVAPRTFQETQYF
TRBJ1-5	TRBV7-6	.	once	TGTGCCAGCAGCCCCAGGGGCGAAGAGCCCCAGCATTTT	CASSPRGEEPQHF
TRBJ2-7	TRBV15	.	.	TGTGCCACCAGCAGAGGGGCATACCACGAGCAGTACTTC	CATSRGAYHEQYF
TRBJ2-2	TRBV13	TRBD1	.	TGTGCCAGCAGCTCGGATAGGGGACAGGGAATGAAGGGGGAGCTGTTTTTT	CASSSDRGQGMKGELFF
TRBJ2-7	TRBV14	.	.	TGTGCCAGCAGCCAAGATGGGGCCTTTCTAGGACGGTTCGGAGAGTACGAGCAGTACTTC	CASSQDGAFLGRFGEYEQYF
TRBJ2-2	TRBV7-9	TRBD1	.	TGTGCCAGCAGATCTGACAGGGCTAAGACCGGGGAGCTGTTTTTT	CASRSDRAKTGELFF
TRBJ2-7	TRBV19	.	once	TGTGCCAGTAGGAACACCTACGAGCAGTACTTC	CASRNTYEQYF
TRBJ1-1	TRBV14	.	.	TGTGCCAGCAGCCAACAGAACACTGAAGCTTTCTTT	CASSQQNTEAFF
TRBJ2-2	TRBV29-1	TRBD2	.	TGCAGCGTTAGTACTAGCGGGAGTTCCGGGGAGCTGTTTTTT	CSVSTSGSSGELFF
TRBJ2-7	TRBV25-1	.	.	TGTGCCAGCAGTGATCGAACCTACCCGACAGAGCAGTACTTC	CASSDRTYPTEQYF
TRBJ2-5	TRBV4-2	TRBD1	.	TGTGCCAGCACTGTAGGGGGCCTTATCCAAGAGACCCAGTACTTC	CASTVGGLIQETQYF
TRBJ2-3	TRBV5-1	TRBD2	.	TGCGCCAGCAGTTCCGGACTAGCGGGAGGGGTCCCAGATACGCAGTATTTT	CASSSGLAGGVPDTQYF
TRBJ2-1	TRBV5-1	.	.	TGCGCCAGCAGCTTGGCATCTAGTTACAATGAGCAGTTCTTC	CASSLASSYNEQFF
TRBJ2-5	TRBV4-3	.	.	TGCGCCAGCAGCCAAGAAGGCAGGGAAGAGACCCAGTACTTC	CASSQEGREETQYF
TRBJ1-1	TRBV6-5	TRBD1	.	TGTGCCAGCAGTACTGGGACAGGGGCAAACACTGAAGCTTTCTTT	CASSTGTGANTEAFF